Sequencing of this T cell receptor (beta chain) was carried out in a study of a mutant IDH1 vaccine in newly diagnosed glioma. This CDR3 comprises 15 residues. J gave up 2 bases and V 0 bases, and 2 bases lay outside the gene matches. In germline, CDR1 is SGHRS, CDR2 YFSETQ. TCRdb keeps only in-frame clones here, not all; method: immunoSEQ multiplex PCR. The sample contains tens of thousands of clones, 80% to 90% of which appear only once. Time point specified: baseline, week 1 (first vaccination visit). Treatment meaning: pre-vaccination baseline after standard-of-care therapy. The sequencing used PBMCs, collected from a glioma patient treated with radiotherapy, temozolomide or both. This clonotype originated in a man younger than 45 with glioma. The V call is TRBV5-1, the J call TRBJ1-2, with 9 bases matching TRBD1. CDR3 sequence (DNA): TGCGCCAGCAGCTTGGGGGACAGGGTAAACTATGGCTACACCTTC. As protein: CASSLGDRVNYGYTF.